Listed below are T cell receptor beta chains from one sample, sequenced in a study of shared clonotypes between healthy human individuals. This table comes from immunoSEQ multiplex PCR, and its TCRdb copy is limited to in-frame clones, with some not included. The repertoire holds 2 million to 2.5 million clones, with 90% to 97% as singletons. The sequenced material came from naive CD4+ T cells sorted from blood. The receptors were sampled from a man aged 18 to 30 in good health. The CDR3 runs from the conserved cysteine through the conserved F or W. A D gene is named only where the DNA matches it firmly.

>TRBJ2-3|TRBV5-1|.
TGCGCCAGCAGCTCTTACGCGGATACGCAGTATTTT
CASSSYADTQYF
>TRBJ1-5|TRBV30|.
TGTGCCTGGAGTTCCGGGTCCCAGCCCCAGCATTTT
CAWSSGSQPQHF
>TRBJ2-5|TRBV29-1|.
TGCAGCGTTGACGCCGGCCAAGAGACCCAGTACTTC
CSVDAGQETQYF
>TRBJ1-1|TRBV5-1|.
TGCGCCAGCAGCTTGAGGACAGCCCAGAGTGGCACTGAAGCTTTCTTT
CASSLRTAQSGTEAFF
>TRBJ1-4|TRBV30|.
TGTGCCTGGAGTAATGACCCTAATGAAAAACTGTTTTTT
CAWSNDPNEKLFF
>TRBJ2-7|TRBV2|.
TGTGCCAGCAGTGATTGGGCGGACTACGAGCAGTACTTC
CASSDWADYEQYF
>TRBJ2-5|TRBV18|.
TGTGCCAGCTCACGCTCGGGTCAGCAAGAGACCCAGTACTTC
CASSRSGQQETQYF
>TRBJ2-2|TRBV30|.
TGTGCCTGGCAGAGGATTACCCCCGGGGAGCTGTTTTTT
CAWQRITPGELFF
>TRBJ2-5|TRBV6-5|TRBD2
TGTGCCAGCAGTTACGGGACTAGCGGAGTCCGAGAGACCCAGTACTTC
CASSYGTSGVRETQYF
>TRBJ2-1|TRBV30|TRBD2
TGTGCCTGGAGTTCTACACGGACTAGCGGGAGGGCCGATGAGCAGTTCTTC
CAWSSTRTSGRADEQFF